The rows below give T cell receptor beta chains drawn from one sample of a study of cytomegalovirus exposure and HLA in healthy donors. Sequenced by immunoSEQ multiplex PCR; TCRdb stores in-frame clones only, minus some. Of approximately 170,000 clones listed, about 89% were seen once; the top ten hold around 3%. Source material: PBMCs. The source is a woman aged 18-29 years in good health and CMV-seropositive. Both conserved end residues are part of each CDR3. D genes are given only for firm matches. Clone size is stated in some rows and not others, as once, few, many or a class when expanded.

once NA TRBJ2-2 TRBV28 CASISLAGAGELFF TGTGCCAGCATCTCTCTAGCTGGGGCCGGGGAGCTGTTTTTT
NA NA TRBJ1-2 TRBV5-1 CASSPTGSLVGYTF TGCGCCAGCAGCCCCACGGGATCCTTAGTCGGCTACACCTTC
NA NA TRBJ2-2 TRBV7-3 CASSPGFDGELFF TGTGCCAGCAGCCCAGGGTTTGACGGGGAGCTGTTTTTT
NA NA TRBJ2-3 TRBV4-2 CASSRGQSMDTQYF TGTGCCAGCAGCCGGGGACAATCCATGGATACGCAGTATTTT
once TRBD2 TRBJ2-3 TRBV19 CASSKTGSTPWTSGIHIPDTQYF TGTGCCAGTAGTAAGACAGGGTCGACACCCTGGACTAGCGGGATTCATATTCCAGATACGCAGTATTTT
NA TRBD1 TRBJ1-2 TRBV18 CASSRSGQGNGYTF TGTGCCAGCTCAAGATCGGGACAGGGGAATGGCTACACCTTC
few NA TRBJ1-2 TRBV9 CASSSDIYGYTF TGTGCCAGCAGCTCAGACATCTATGGCTACACCTTC
NA NA TRBJ2-2 TRBV27 CASSFYSGGELFF TGTGCCAGCAGTTTCTATTCGGGCGGGGAGCTGTTTTTT
NA TRBD1 TRBJ2-5 TRBV25-1 CASSEVATGGTQYF TGTGCCAGCAGTGAGGTTGCTACAGGGGGGACCCAGTACTTC
NA TRBD1 TRBJ2-6 TRBV4-2 CASSQATIQGDGANVLTF TGTGCCAGCAGCCAAGCCACTATACAGGGGGACGGGGCCAACGTCCTGACTTTC
NA TRBD1 TRBJ1-5 TRBV30 CAWRTGTEGNQPQHF TGTGCCTGGAGAACCGGGACAGAGGGCAATCAGCCCCAGCATTTT
NA TRBD2 TRBJ2-1 TRBV4-3 CASSPVGTSGRVEQFF TGCGCCAGCAGCCCAGTAGGTACTAGCGGGAGAGTTGAGCAGTTCTTC
NA NA TRBJ2-1 TRBV7-9 CASSLPRVTYNEQFF TGTGCCAGCAGCTTACCTCGGGTAACCTACAATGAGCAGTTCTTC
NA TRBD1 TRBJ1-2 TRBV11-2 CASSLDPGTGSGYTF TGTGCCAGCAGCTTAGATCCGGGGACAGGGTCTGGCTACACCTTC
NA NA TRBJ2-7 TRBV5-6 CASSLTGQSYEQYF TGTGCCAGCAGCTTAACCGGACAGAGCTACGAGCAGTACTTC
NA TRBD2 TRBJ2-1 TRBV5-1 CASSSGTSGHEQFF TGCGCCAGCAGCTCCGGGACTAGTGGCCATGAGCAGTTCTTC
NA NA TRBJ2-1 TRBV19 CASSISPRTTRRPHNEQFF TGTGCCAGTAGTATAAGTCCGAGGACTACCCGACGACCTCACAATGAGCAGTTCTTC
NA TRBD2 TRBJ2-5 TRBV7-2 CASRLKVLAGGLRQETQYF TGTGCCAGCAGGTTAAAGGTCTTAGCGGGGGGGTTGAGGCAAGAGACCCAGTACTTC
once NA TRBJ2-1 TRBV18 CASSLRDSASSYNEQFF TGTGCCAGCTCGCTCCGGGATAGCGCGAGCTCCTACAATGAGCAGTTCTTC
NA TRBD2 TRBJ2-1 TRBV5-4 CASSPPSGSSYNEQFF TGTGCCAGCAGCCCCCCTAGCGGGAGCTCCTACAATGAGCAGTTCTTC
NA TRBD1 TRBJ1-5 TRBV28 CASRKGTGGTNQPQHF TGTGCCAGCAGGAAAGGGACAGGGGGCACCAATCAGCCCCAGCATTTT
once NA TRBJ2-2 TRBV13 CASRTTGGDTGELFF TGTGCCAGCAGAACGACTGGCGGGGACACCGGGGAGCTGTTTTTT
NA TRBD2 TRBJ2-5 TRBV7-9 CASSPTSGRETQYF TGTGCCAGCAGTCCGACTAGCGGGAGGGAGACCCAGTACTTC
NA NA TRBJ2-2 TRBV7-8 CASSPLPGNTGELFF TGTGCCAGCAGCCCCCTGCCGGGTAACACCGGGGAGCTGTTTTTT
NA NA TRBJ1-1 TRBV21-1 CASSARDTMRRTEAFF TGTGCCAGCAGCGCCCGGGACACCATGAGGCGGACTGAAGCTTTCTTT
few NA TRBJ1-5 TRBV7-9 CASSLTFGQPQHF TGTGCCAGCAGCTTAACTTTCGGTCAGCCCCAGCATTTT
once TRBD1 TRBJ2-7 TRBV27 CASSLTGTAISYEQYF TGTGCCAGCAGTTTAACCGGGACAGCAATATCCTACGAGCAGTACTTC
NA NA TRBJ1-4 TRBV5-1 CASSLMTDEKLFF TGCGCCAGCAGCTTGATGACAGATGAAAAACTGTTTTTT
NA NA TRBJ1-2 TRBV7-3 CASSLDGGMNGYTF TGTGCCAGCAGCTTAGATGGAGGGATGAATGGCTACACCTTC
NA TRBD2 TRBJ2-7 TRBV7-2 CASSLQLAGAGGREQYF TGTGCCAGCAGCTTACAACTAGCGGGTGCCGGTGGGAGAGAGCAGTACTTC
NA TRBD1 TRBJ1-2 TRBV6-5 CASRGQGIYGYTF TGTGCCAGCAGGGGACAGGGCATATATGGCTACACCTTC